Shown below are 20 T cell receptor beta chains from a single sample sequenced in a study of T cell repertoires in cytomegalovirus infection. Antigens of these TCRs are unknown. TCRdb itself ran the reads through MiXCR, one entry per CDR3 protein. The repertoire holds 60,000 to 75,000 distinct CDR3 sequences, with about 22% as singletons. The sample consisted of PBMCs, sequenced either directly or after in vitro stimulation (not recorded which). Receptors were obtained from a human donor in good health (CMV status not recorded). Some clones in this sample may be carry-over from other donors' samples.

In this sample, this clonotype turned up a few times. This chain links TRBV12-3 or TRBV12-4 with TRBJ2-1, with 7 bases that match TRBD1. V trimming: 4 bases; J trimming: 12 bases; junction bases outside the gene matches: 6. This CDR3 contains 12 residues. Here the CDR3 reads CASSYDRAGQFF. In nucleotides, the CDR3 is TGTGCCAGCAGTTACGACAGGGCTGGGCAGTTCTTC.

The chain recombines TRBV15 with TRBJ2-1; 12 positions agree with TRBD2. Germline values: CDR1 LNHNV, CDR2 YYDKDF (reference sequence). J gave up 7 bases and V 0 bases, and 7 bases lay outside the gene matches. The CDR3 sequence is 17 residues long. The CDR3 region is CATSRDRASGRDNEQFF. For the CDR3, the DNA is TGTGCCACCAGCAGAGATCGGGCTAGCGGGAGGGATAATGAGCAGTTCTTC.

The CDR3 sequence is CASSLRAGEQYF. The CDR3 bases are TGTGCCAGCAGTTTAAGGGCAGGCGAGCAGTACTTC. J is TRBJ2-7 and V is TRBV27; D remains ambiguous. This CDR3 comprises 12 residues. V was shortened by 2 bases and J by 6 bases, with 8 bases between the two germline ends. From germline, CDR1 is MNHEY and CDR2 SMNVEV (reference sequence).

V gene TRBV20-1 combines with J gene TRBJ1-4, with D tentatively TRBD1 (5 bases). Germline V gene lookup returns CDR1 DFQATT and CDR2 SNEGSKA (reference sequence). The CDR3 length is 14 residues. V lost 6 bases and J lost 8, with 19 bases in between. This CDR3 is CSAPEVGPDEKLFF. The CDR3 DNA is TGCAGTGCACCAGAAGTGGGGCCGGACGAAAAACTGTTTTTT.

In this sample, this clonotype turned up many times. In nucleotides, the CDR3 is TGTGCCAGCAGGGAGGGGACAGGGAATTTAGCCAAAAACATTCAGTACTTC. Amino acid sequence: CASREGTGNLAKNIQYF. This chain links TRBV28 with TRBJ2-4; 9 bases align to TRBD1. CDR1 is MDHEN and CDR2 is SYDVKM in the germline V gene. Unmatched junction bases numbered 9, after V lost 6 bases and J lost 0 bases. The CDR3 runs 17 residues. Together with reference TRBV28 and TRBJ2-4, the CDR3 gives the full variable domain: DVKVTQSSRYLVKRTGEKVFLECVQDMDHENMFWYRQDPGLGLRLIYFSYDVKMKEKGDIPEGYSVSREKKERFSLILESASTNQTSMYLCASREGTGNLAKNIQYFGAGTRLSVL.

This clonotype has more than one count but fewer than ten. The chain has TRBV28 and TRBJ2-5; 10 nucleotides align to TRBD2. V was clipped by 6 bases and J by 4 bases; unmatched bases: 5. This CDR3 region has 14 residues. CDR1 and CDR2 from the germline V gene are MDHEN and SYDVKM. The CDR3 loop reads CASSALAGAETQYF. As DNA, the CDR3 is TGTGCCAGCAGCGCCCTAGCGGGAGCAGAGACCCAGTACTTC.

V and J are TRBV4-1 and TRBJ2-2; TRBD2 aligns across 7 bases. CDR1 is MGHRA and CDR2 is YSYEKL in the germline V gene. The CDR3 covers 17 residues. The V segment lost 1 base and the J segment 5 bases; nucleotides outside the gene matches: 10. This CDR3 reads CASSQGLAATRTGELFF. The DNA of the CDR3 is TGCGCCAGCAGCCAAGGGCTAGCGGCAACCCGAACCGGGGAGCTGTTTTTT.

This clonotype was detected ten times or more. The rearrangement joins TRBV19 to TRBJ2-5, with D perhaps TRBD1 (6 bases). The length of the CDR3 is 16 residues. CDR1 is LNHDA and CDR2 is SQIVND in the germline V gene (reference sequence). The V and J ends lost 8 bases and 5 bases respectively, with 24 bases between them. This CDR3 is CASLGTTLLVVETQYF. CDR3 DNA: TGTGCCAGTCTGGGGACAACCCTTCTCGTAGTGGAGACCCAGTACTTC.

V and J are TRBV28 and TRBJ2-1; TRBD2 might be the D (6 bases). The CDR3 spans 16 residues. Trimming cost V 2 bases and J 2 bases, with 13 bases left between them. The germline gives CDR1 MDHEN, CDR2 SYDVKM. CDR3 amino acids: CASSLTDYTPYNEQFF. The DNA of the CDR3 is TGTGCCAGCAGTTTAACGGACTACACCCCCTACAATGAGCAGTTCTTC. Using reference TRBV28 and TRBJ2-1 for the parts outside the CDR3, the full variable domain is DVKVTQSSRYLVKRTGEKVFLECVQDMDHENMFWYRQDPGLGLRLIYFSYDVKMKEKGDIPEGYSVSREKKERFSLILESASTNQTSMYLCASSLTDYTPYNEQFFGPGTRLTVL.

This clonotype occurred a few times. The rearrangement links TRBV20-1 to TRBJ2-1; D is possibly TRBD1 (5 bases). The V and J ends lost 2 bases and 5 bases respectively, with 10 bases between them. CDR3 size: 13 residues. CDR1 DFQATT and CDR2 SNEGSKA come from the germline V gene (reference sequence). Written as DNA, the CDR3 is TGCAGTGCTAGAAAGGGGATAAACAATGAGCAGTTCTTC. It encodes CSARKGINNEQFF.

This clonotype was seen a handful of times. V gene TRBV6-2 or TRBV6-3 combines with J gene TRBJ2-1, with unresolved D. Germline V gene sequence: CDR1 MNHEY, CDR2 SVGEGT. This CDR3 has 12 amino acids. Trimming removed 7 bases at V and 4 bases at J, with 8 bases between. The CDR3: CASKDSYNEQFF. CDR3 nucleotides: TGTGCCAGCAAAGATTCTTACAATGAGCAGTTCTTC.

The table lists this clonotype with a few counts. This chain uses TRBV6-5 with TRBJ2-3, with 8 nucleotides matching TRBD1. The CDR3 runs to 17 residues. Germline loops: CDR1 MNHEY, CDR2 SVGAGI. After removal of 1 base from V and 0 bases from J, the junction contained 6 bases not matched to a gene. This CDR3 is CASSYLGDRFSTDTQYF. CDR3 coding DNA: TGTGCCAGCAGTTACTTGGGGGACAGGTTTAGCACAGATACGCAGTATTTT.

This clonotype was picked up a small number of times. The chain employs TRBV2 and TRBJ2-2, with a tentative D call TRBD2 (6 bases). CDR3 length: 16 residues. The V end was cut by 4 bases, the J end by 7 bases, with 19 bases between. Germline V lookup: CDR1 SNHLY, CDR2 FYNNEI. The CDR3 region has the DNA TGTGCCAGCAGTGTTCGGGTCTTCCAGGGAGGCGGGGAGCTGTTTTTT. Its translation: CASSVRVFQGGGELFF.

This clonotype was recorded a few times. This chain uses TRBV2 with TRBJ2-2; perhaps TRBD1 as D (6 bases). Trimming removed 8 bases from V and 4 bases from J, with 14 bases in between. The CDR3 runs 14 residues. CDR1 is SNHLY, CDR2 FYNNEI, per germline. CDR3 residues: CASVGTIRTGELFF. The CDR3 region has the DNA TGTGCCAGCGTTGGGACAATTCGCACCGGGGAGCTGTTTTTT.

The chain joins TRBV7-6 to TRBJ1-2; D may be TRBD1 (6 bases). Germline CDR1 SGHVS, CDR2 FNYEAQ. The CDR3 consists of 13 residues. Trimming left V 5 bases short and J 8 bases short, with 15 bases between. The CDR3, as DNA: TGTGCCAGCAGCCCAGGACAGTCGGCCGGCTACACCTTC. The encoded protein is CASSPGQSAGYTF.

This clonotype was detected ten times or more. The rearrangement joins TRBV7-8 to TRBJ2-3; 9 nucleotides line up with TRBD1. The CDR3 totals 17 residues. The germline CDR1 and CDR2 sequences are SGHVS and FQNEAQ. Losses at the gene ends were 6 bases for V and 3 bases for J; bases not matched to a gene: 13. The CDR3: CASSSRRTGTGTDTQYF. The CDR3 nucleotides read TGTGCCAGCAGTTCACGCAGGACCGGGACAGGGACAGATACGCAGTATTTT.

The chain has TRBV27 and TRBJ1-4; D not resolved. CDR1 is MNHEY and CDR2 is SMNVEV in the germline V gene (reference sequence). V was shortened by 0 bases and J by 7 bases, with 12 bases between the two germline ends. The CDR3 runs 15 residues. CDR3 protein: CASSLSTGSGEKLFF. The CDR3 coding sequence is TGTGCCAGCAGTTTATCAACGGGTTCAGGTGAAAAACTGTTTTTT.

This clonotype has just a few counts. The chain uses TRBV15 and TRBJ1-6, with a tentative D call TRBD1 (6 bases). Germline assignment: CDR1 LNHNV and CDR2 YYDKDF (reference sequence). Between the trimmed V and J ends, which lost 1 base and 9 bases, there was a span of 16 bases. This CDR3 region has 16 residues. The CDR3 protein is CATSRANRASGSPLHF. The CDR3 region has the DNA TGTGCCACCAGCAGAGCAAACAGGGCAAGTGGTTCACCCCTCCACTTT.

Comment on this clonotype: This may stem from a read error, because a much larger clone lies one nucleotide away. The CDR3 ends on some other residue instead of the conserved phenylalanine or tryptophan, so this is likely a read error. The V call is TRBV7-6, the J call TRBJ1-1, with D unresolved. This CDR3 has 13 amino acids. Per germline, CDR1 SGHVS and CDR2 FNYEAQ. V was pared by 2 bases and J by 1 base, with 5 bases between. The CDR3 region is CASSLTANTEAFL. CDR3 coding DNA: TGTGCCAGCAGCTTAACGGCGAACACTGAAGCTTTCCTT.

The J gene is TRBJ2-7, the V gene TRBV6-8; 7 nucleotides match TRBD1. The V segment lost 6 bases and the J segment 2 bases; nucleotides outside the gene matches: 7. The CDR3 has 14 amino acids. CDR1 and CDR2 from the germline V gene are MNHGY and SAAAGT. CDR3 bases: TGTGCCAGCAGCCTGAAGACAGGGCCCTACGAGCAGTACTTC. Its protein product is CASSLKTGPYEQYF.